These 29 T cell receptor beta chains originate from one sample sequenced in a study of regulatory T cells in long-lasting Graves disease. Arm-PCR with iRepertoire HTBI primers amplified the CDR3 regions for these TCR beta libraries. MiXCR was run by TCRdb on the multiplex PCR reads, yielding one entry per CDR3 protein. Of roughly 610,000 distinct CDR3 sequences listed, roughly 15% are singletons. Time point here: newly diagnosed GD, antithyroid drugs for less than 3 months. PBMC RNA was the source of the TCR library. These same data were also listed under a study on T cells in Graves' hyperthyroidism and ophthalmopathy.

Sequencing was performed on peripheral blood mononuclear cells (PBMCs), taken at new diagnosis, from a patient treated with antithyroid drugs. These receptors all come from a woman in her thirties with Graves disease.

CDR3 coding DNA: TGTGCCAGCAGCAGGGGACTGTACCAAGAGACCCAGTACTTC. This gives the protein CASSRGLYQETQYF. The chain carries TRBV3-1 and TRBJ2-5, with a tentative D call TRBD2 (6 bases). The CDR3 covers 14 residues. CDR1 and CDR2 from the germline V gene are LGHDT and YNNKEL (reference sequence). The germline V and J ends were trimmed by 5 bases and 0 bases, with 10 bases remaining between them.

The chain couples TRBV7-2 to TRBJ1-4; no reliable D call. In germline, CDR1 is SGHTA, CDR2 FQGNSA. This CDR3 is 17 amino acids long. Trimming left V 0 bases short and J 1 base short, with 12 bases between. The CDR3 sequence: CASSLAGYLGTNEKLFF. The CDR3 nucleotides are TGTGCCAGCAGCTTAGCCGGGTACCTCGGAACTAATGAAAAACTGTTTTTT.

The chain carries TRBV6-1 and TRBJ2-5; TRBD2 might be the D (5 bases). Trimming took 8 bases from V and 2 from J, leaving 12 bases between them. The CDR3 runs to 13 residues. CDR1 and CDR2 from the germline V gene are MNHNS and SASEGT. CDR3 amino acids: CASGERKQETQYF. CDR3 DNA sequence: TGTGCCAGCGGAGAGCGGAAGCAAGAGACCCAGTACTTC.

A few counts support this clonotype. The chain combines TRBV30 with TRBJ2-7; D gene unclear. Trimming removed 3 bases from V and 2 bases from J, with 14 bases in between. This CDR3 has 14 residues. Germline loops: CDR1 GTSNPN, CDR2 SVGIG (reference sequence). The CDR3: CAWRPGYLPYEQYF. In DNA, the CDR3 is TGTGCCTGGAGGCCTGGATACCTCCCCTACGAGCAGTACTTC.

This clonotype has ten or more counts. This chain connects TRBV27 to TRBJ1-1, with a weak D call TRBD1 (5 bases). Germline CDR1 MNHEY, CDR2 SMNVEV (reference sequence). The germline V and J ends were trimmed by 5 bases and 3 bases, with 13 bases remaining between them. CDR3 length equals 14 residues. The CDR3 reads CASSDLDSDTEAFF. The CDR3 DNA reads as TGTGCCAGCAGTGACCTAGACAGCGACACTGAAGCTTTCTTT.

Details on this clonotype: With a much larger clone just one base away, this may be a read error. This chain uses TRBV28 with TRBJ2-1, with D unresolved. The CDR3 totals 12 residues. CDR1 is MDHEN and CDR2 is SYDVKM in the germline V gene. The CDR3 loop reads CASSTPYNKQFF. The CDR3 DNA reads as TGTGCCAGCAGCACCCCCTACAATAAGCAGTTCTTC.

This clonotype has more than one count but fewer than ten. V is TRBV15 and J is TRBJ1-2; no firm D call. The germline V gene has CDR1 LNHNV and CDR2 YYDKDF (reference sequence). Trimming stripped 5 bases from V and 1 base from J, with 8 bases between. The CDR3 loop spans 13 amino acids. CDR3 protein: CATSRSFNYGYTF. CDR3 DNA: TGTGCCACCAGCCGGTCCTTTAACTATGGCTACACCTTC. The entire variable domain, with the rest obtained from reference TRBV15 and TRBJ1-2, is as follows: DAMVIQNPRYQVTQFGKPVTLSCSQTLNHNVMYWYQQKSSQAPKLLFHYYDKDFNNEADTPDNFQSRRPNTSFCFLDIRSPGLGDTAMYLCATSRSFNYGYTFGSGTRLTVV.

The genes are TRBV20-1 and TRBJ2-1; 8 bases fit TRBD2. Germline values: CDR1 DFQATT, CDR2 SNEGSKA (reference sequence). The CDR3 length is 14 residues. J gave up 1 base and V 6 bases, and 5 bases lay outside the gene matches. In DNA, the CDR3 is TGCAGTGCCCGTAGCGGGAAGTCCTACAATGAGCAGTTCTTC. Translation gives CSARSGKSYNEQFF.

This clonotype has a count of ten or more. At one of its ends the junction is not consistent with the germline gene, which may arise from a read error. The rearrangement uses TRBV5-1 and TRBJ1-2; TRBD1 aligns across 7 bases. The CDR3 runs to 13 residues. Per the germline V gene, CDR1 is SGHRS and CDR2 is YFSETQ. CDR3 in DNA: TGTGCCAGCAGCCGACAGGGAGACTATGGCTACACCTTC. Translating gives CASSRQGDYGYTF.

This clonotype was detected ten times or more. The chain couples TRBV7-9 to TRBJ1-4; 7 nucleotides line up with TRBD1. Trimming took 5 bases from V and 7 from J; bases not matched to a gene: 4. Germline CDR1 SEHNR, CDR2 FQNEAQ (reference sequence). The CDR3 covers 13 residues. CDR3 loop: CASSLGTVEKLFF. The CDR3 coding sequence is TGTGCCAGCAGCCTCGGGACAGTTGAAAAACTGTTTTTT.

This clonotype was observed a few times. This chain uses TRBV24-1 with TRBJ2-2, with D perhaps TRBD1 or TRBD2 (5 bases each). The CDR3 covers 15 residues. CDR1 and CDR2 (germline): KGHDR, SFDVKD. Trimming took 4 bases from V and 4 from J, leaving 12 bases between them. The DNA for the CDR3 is TGTGCCACCAGTGACCCCGGGACGGGCACCGGGGAGCTGTTTTTT. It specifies CATSDPGTGTGELFF.

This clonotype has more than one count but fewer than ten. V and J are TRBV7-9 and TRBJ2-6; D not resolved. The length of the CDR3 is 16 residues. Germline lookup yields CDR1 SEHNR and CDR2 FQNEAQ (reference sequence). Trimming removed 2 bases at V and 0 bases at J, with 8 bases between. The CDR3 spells CASSLTKPSGANVLTF. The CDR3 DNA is TGTGCCAGCAGCTTAACCAAACCCTCTGGGGCCAACGTCCTGACTTTC.

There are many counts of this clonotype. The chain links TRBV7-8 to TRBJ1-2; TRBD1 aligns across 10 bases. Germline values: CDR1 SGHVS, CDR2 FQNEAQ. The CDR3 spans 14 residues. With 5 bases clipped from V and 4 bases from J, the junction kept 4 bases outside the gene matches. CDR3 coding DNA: TGTGCCAGCAGCCCCGGGACAGGGGTCTATGGCTACACCTTC. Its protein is CASSPGTGVYGYTF.

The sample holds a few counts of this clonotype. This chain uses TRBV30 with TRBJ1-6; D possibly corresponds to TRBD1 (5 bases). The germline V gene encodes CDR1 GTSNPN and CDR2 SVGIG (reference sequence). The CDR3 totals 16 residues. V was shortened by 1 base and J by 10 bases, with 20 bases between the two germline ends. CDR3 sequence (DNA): TGTGCCTGGAGTGCCCTTTATAGGCAGGGCCGGTCACCCCTCCACTTT. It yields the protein CAWSALYRQGRSPLHF.

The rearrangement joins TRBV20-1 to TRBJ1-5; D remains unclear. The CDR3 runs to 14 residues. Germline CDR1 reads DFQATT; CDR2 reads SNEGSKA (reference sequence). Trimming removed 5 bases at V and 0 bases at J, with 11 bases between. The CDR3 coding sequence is TGCAGTGCTGATAACGGGGATAGCAATCAGCCCCAGCATTTT. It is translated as CSADNGDSNQPQHF.

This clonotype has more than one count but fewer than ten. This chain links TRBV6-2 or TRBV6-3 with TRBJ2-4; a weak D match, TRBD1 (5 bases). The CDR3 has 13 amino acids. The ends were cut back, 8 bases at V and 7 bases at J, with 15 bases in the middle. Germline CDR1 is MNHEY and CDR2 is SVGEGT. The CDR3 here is CASQKGLFNIQYF. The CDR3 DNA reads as TGTGCCAGCCAGAAGGGGCTTTTCAACATTCAGTACTTC.

Here the CDR3 DNA reads TGCGCCAGCAGCCAAGCGGACTGGGGTTACGAGCAGTACTTC. Residues: CASSQADWGYEQYF. The chain uses TRBV4-1 and TRBJ2-7; a weak D match, TRBD2 (5 bases). Germline CDR1 reads MGHRA; CDR2 reads YSYEKL. The CDR3 runs to 14 residues. The germline V and J ends were trimmed by 1 base and 4 bases, with 11 bases remaining between them.

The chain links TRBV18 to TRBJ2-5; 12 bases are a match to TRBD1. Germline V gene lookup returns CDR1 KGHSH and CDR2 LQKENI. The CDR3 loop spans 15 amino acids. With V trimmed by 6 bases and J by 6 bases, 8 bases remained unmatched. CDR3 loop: CASSPGQGAIKTQYF. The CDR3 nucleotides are TGTGCCAGCTCGCCGGGACAGGGGGCAATAAAGACCCAGTACTTC.

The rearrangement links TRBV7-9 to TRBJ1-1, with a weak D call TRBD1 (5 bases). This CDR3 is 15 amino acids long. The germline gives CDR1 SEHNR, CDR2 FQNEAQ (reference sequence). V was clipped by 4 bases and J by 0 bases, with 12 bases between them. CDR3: CASSSPGTVNTEAFF. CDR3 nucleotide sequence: TGTGCCAGCAGCTCACCTGGGACGGTGAACACTGAAGCTTTCTTT. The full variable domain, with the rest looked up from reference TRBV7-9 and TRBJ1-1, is DTGVSQNPRHKITKRGQNVTFRCDPISEHNRLYWYRQTLGQGPEFLTYFQNEAQLEKSRLLSDRFSAERPKGSFSTLEIQRTEQGDSAMYLCASSSPGTVNTEAFFGQGTRLTVV.

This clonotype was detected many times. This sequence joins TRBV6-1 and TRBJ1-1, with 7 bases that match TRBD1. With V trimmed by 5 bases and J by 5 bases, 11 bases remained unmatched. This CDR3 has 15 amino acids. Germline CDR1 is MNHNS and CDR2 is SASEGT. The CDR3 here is CASSTQRQGGTEAFF. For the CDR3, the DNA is TGTGCCAGCAGTACCCAGAGACAGGGTGGGACTGAAGCTTTCTTT.

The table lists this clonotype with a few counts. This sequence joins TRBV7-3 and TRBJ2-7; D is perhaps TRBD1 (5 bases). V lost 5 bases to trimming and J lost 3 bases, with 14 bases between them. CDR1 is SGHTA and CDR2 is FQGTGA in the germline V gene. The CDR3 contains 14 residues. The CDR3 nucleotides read TGTGCCAGCAGCGGGGCCCCGACGGACTACGAGCAGTACTTC. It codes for CASSGAPTDYEQYF. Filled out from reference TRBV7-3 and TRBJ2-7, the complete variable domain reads GAGVSQTPSNKVTEKGKYVELRCDPISGHTALYWYRQSLGQGPEFLIYFQGTGAADDSGLPNDRFFAVRPEGSVSTLKIQRTERGDSAVYLCASSGAPTDYEQYFGPGTRLTVT.

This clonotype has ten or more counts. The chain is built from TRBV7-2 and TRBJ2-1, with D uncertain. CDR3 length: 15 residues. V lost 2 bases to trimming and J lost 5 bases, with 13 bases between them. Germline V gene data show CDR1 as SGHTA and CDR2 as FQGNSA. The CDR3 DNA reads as TGTGCCAGCAGCTTATGGTGGCAGAAAAACAATGAGCAGTTCTTC. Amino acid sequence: CASSLWWQKNNEQFF. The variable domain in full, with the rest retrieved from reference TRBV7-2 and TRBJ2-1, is GAGVSQSPSNKVTEKGKDVELRCDPISGHTALYWYRQSLGQGLEFLIYFQGNSAPDKSGLPSDRFSAERTGGSVSTLTIQRTQQEDSAVYLCASSLWWQKNNEQFFGPGTRLTVL.

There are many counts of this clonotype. DNA for the CDR3: TGTGCCAGCAGCAGAACCGCAGGGACAGTTCAAGAGACCCAGTACTTC. It codes for CASSRTAGTVQETQYF. This sequence joins TRBV7-3 and TRBJ2-5; TRBD1 matches 7 bases. V lost 5 bases to trimming and J lost 2 bases; unmatched junction nucleotides: 11. CDR3 length: 16 residues. CDR1 is SGHTA and CDR2 is FQGTGA in the germline V gene. Drawing the rest from reference TRBV7-3 and TRBJ2-5, the complete variable domain is GAGVSQTPSNKVTEKGKYVELRCDPISGHTALYWYRQSLGQGPEFLIYFQGTGAADDSGLPNDRFFAVRPEGSVSTLKIQRTERGDSAVYLCASSRTAGTVQETQYFGPGTRLLVL.

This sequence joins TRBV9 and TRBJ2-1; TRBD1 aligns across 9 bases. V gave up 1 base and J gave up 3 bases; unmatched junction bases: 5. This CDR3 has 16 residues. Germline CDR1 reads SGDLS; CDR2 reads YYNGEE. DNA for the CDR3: TGTGCCAGCAGCGTAAGAGGGGGACAGGGCTACAATGAGCAGTTCTTC. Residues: CASSVRGGQGYNEQFF.

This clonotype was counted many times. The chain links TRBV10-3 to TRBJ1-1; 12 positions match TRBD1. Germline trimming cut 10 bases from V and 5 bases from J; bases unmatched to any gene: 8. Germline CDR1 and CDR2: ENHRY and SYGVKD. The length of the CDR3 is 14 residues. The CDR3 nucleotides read TGTGCCACCATGGGACAGGGGGCAGGGACTGAAGCTTTCTTT. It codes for CATMGQGAGTEAFF.

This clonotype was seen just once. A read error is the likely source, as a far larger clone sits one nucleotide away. The DNA of the CDR3 is TGTGTCAGCAGCTTGTTTGGCAGGACGGGATTGGGGAACACTGAAGCTTTCTTT. Protein: CVSSLFGRTGLGNTEAFF. The genes are TRBV7-9 and TRBJ1-1; no reliable D call. CDR1 is SEHNR, CDR2 FQNEAQ, per germline (reference sequence). The CDR3 is 18 residues long.

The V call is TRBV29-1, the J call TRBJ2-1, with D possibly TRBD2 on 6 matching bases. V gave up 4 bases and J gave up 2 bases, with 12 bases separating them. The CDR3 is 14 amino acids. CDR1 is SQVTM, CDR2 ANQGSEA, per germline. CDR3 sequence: CSVVNAGPYNEQFF. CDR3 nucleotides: TGCAGCGTTGTGAACGCGGGACCCTACAATGAGCAGTTCTTC.

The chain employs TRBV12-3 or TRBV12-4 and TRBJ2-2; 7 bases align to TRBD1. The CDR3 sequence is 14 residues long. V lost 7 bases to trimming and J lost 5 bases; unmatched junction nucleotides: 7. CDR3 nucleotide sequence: TGTGCCAGCAAACCGACAGGGATTACCGGGGAGCTGTTTTTT. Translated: CASKPTGITGELFF.

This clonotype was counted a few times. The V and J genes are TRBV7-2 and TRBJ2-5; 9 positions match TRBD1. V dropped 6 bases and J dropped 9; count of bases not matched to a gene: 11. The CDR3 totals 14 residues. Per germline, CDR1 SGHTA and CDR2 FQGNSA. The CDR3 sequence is CASSADRGVAAQYF. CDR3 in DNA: TGTGCCAGCAGTGCCGACAGGGGGGTAGCCGCCCAGTACTTC.